These 24 T cell receptor beta chains were sequenced from one sample in a study of PD-L1 blockade in urothelial cancer. TCRdb's table, derived via immunoSEQ multiplex PCR, lists solely in-frame clones and lacks some. The sample consists of roughly 84,000 clones, roughly 80% of them appearing once. The material was PBMCs, obtained around atezolizumab (anti-PD-L1) treatment. Receptors originate from a man aged 70-80 years with urothelial cancer.

This clone has a count of ten or more. V is TRBV5-4 and J is TRBJ2-7; D may be TRBD1 (6 bases). The CDR3 extends over 14 amino acids. V lost 2 bases and J lost 4, with 13 bases in between. CDR1 is SGHNT and CDR2 is YYREEE in the germline V gene (reference sequence). The CDR3 sequence is CASSFRDKIYEQYF. The CDR3 coding sequence is TGTGCCAGCAGCTTCCGGGACAAGATATACGAGCAGTACTTC.

The chain combines TRBV7-9 with TRBJ1-2; TRBD1 is a possible D gene (5 bases). Per germline, CDR1 SEHNR and CDR2 FQNEAQ (reference sequence). Trimming left V 5 bases short and J 1 base short, with 11 bases between. This CDR3 region has 14 residues. The CDR3 coding sequence is TGTGCCAGCAGCCCGGGGGGGGATAACTATGGCTACACCTTC. It encodes CASSPGGDNYGYTF. Filled out from reference TRBV7-9 and TRBJ1-2, the complete variable domain reads DTGVSQNPRHKITKRGQNVTFRCDPISEHNRLYWYRQTLGQGPEFLTYFQNEAQLEKSRLLSDRFSAERPKGSFSTLEIQRTEQGDSAMYLCASSPGGDNYGYTFGSGTRLTVV.

This chain uses TRBV27 with TRBJ2-3, with 7 bases identical to TRBD2. This CDR3 is built from 16 residues. Per germline, CDR1 MNHEY and CDR2 SMNVEV (reference sequence). V shed 6 bases, J shed 2 bases, and the junction held 11 bases outside the gene matches. The CDR3 DNA reads as TGTGCCAGCAGCTTCTACTCCGCGGGGGTCACAGATACGCAGTATTTT. Its translation: CASSFYSAGVTDTQYF.

The rearrangement links TRBV18 to TRBJ2-7; 7 bases match TRBD1. CDR1 is KGHSH, CDR2 LQKENI, per germline. CDR3 length: 15 residues. Trimming cost V 5 bases and J 5 bases; bases outside gene matches: 12. CDR3 in DNA: TGTGCCAGCTCATGGGCATCTACAGGGGACAACGAGCAGTACTTC. Its translation is CASSWASTGDNEQYF.

This clone was observed once. The rearrangement joins TRBV29-1 to TRBJ2-1; 11 bases map to TRBD2. The CDR3 is 16 residues long. CDR1 and CDR2 from the germline V gene are SQVTM and ANQGSEA. The junction had 15 bases not matched to a gene; V was cut back by 8 bases and J by 6 bases. The CDR3 DNA reads TGCAGCTCCCGGGGTCTAGCGGGAGGCCAAAGCAATGAGCAGTTCTTC. Encoded protein: CSSRGLAGGQSNEQFF.

The chain recombines TRBV7-3 with TRBJ2-1, with 9 bases identical to TRBD2. Trimming at V came to 5 bases and at J to 8 bases, leaving 13 bases not matched to a gene. The CDR3 is 16 amino acids. Germline CDR1 and CDR2: SGHTA and FQGTGA. CDR3 loop: CASSPGGLAPPDEQFF. DNA of the CDR3: TGTGCCAGCAGCCCAGGGGGACTAGCTCCCCCCGATGAGCAGTTCTTC.

V usage is TRBV4-1 and J usage is TRBJ2-2; 7 bases map to TRBD2. The CDR3 spans 16 residues. V was clipped by 1 base and J by 1 base; unmatched bases: 3. Germline values: CDR1 MGHRA, CDR2 YSYEKL. CDR3 region: CASSQGGGGNTGELFF. The CDR3 DNA reads as TGCGCCAGCAGCCAAGGTGGGGGGGGGAACACCGGGGAGCTGTTTTTT.

This clone was counted a single time. V and J are TRBV15 and TRBJ2-7; TRBD1 agrees at 7 bases. This CDR3 comprises 15 residues. V shed 3 bases and J 4 bases; nucleotides not matched to a gene: 9. Germline CDR1 and CDR2: LNHNV and YYDKDF (reference sequence). The CDR3 loop is CATSSLRQGEYEQYF. The DNA of the CDR3 is TGTGCCACCAGCAGCCTACGACAGGGTGAATACGAGCAGTACTTC. Together with reference TRBV15 and TRBJ2-7, the CDR3 gives the full variable domain: DAMVIQNPRYQVTQFGKPVTLSCSQTLNHNVMYWYQQKSSQAPKLLFHYYDKDFNNEADTPDNFQSRRPNTSFCFLDIRSPGLGDTAMYLCATSSLRQGEYEQYFGPGTRLTVT.

This clone was counted a single time. The J gene is TRBJ2-7, the V gene TRBV6-1, with D unresolved. The V and J ends lost 3 bases and 2 bases respectively, with 11 bases between them. Germline CDR1 reads MNHNS; CDR2 reads SASEGT. CDR3 length equals 14 residues. The CDR3 nucleotides are TGTGCCAGCAGTGATATGGGCAGAGCCTACGAGCAGTACTTC. It specifies CASSDMGRAYEQYF.

The chain recombines TRBV2 with TRBJ2-3, with no clear D. CDR1 and CDR2 (germline): SNHLY, FYNNEI. CDR3 size: 14 residues. Trimming shortened V by 3 bases and J by 0 bases, and 7 bases separated the two germline ends. CDR3 amino acids: CASSETKSTDTQYF. CDR3 in DNA: TGTGCCAGCAGTGAGACAAAAAGCACAGATACGCAGTATTTT.

The chain has TRBV2 and TRBJ1-2, with 8 bases fitting TRBD1. The CDR3 sequence is 15 residues long. CDR1 is SNHLY, CDR2 FYNNEI, per germline. V shed 0 bases and J 4 bases; nucleotides not matched to a gene: 4. In nucleotides, the CDR3 is TGTGCCAGCAGTGAAGCGACAGGGGATGGCTATGGCTACACCTTC. It encodes CASSEATGDGYGYTF.

The chain couples TRBV10-3 to TRBJ2-2, with 9 bases identical to TRBD1. The trim removed 1 base at V and 7 bases at J, leaving 4 bases unmatched. The CDR3 is made up of 15 amino acids. Germline CDR1 ENHRY, CDR2 SYGVKD. For the CDR3, the DNA is TGTGCCATCAGTGAGTGGACAGGGGCGAACGGGGAGCTGTTTTTT. It encodes CAISEWTGANGELFF.

The genes are TRBV18 and TRBJ2-1; 11 bases match TRBD2. V lost 4 bases, J lost 2 bases, and 4 bases stayed unmatched. Germline assignment: CDR1 KGHSH and CDR2 LQKENI. CDR3 length: 16 amino acids. This chain's CDR3 is CASSRGSGRAYNEQFF. CDR3 in DNA: TGTGCCAGCTCACGGGGTAGCGGGAGGGCCTACAATGAGCAGTTCTTC.

The chain couples TRBV2 to TRBJ2-1, with TRBD2 as a possible D gene (5 bases). The CDR3 is 14 residues long. The germline gives CDR1 SNHLY, CDR2 FYNNEI. The V end was cut by 6 bases, the J end by 3 bases, with 12 bases between. The CDR3 loop reads CASRYFGVYNEQFF. CDR3 bases: TGTGCCAGCAGGTATTTCGGGGTCTACAATGAGCAGTTCTTC.

The rearrangement links TRBV6-5 to TRBJ2-3; 9 bases are a match to TRBD2. Germline CDR1 is MNHEY and CDR2 is SVGAGI. J was trimmed by 2 bases and V by 6 bases; bases with no gene match: 3. CDR3 length: 14 residues. CDR3 sequence (DNA): TGTGCCAGCAGGGCTAGCGGGGACACAGATACGCAGTATTTT. Translation: CASRASGDTDTQYF.

This clone was observed a handful of times. The chain recombines TRBV19 with TRBJ1-1, with D possibly matching TRBD1 (5 bases). Germline V gene data show CDR1 as LNHDA and CDR2 as SQIVND (reference sequence). V gave up 2 bases and J gave up 5 bases, with 12 bases separating them. This CDR3 comprises 14 residues. CDR3 residues: CASSISRDRTEAFF. CDR3 in DNA: TGTGCCAGTAGTATAAGCAGGGATAGGACTGAAGCTTTCTTT.

This clone appeared a single time. The chain has TRBV11-3 and TRBJ2-5; 7 bases agree with TRBD1. V dropped 3 bases and J dropped 2; count of bases not matched to a gene: 9. This CDR3 contains 16 residues. Germline V gene sequence: CDR1 SGHNT, CDR2 YENEEA. This CDR3 is CASSLGGRGHQETQYF. In DNA, the CDR3 is TGTGCCAGCAGCTTGGGTGGAAGGGGGCATCAAGAGACCCAGTACTTC.

This clone came up once. This chain uses TRBV5-1 with TRBJ2-7; D call uncertain. The CDR3 totals 12 residues. V lost 2 bases and J 0 bases, leaving 3 bases between the germline ends. From germline, CDR1 is SGHRS and CDR2 YFSETQ. Written as DNA, the CDR3 is TGCGCCAGCAGCTTCAGCTCCTACGAGCAGTACTTC. Its translation is CASSFSSYEQYF.

The gene calls are TRBV19 and TRBJ1-1; 9 bases line up with TRBD1. Unmatched junction bases numbered 5, after V lost 6 bases and J lost 3 bases. The CDR3 contains 14 residues. Germline CDR1 LNHDA, CDR2 SQIVND (reference sequence). The CDR3 coding sequence is TGTGCCAGTAGACCCCGGACAGGGGACACTGAAGCTTTCTTT. As protein: CASRPRTGDTEAFF.

A note on this clone: Other DNA sequences of this sample code for an identical CDR3. The chain links TRBV18 to TRBJ2-3, with 9 bases fitting TRBD2. The CDR3 runs 15 residues. The V gene end was trimmed by 2 bases and the J gene end by 1 base; junction bases not matched to a gene: 1. Germline values: CDR1 KGHSH, CDR2 LQKENI. The CDR3 DNA reads as TGTGCCAGCTCACCATTAGCGGGGGGCACAGATACGCAGTATTTT. It encodes CASSPLAGGTDTQYF.

This clone occurred a few times. The genes are TRBV10-3 and TRBJ2-7; a weak D match, TRBD1 (6 bases). CDR3 size: 14 residues. Germline V gene sequence: CDR1 ENHRY, CDR2 SYGVKD. Between the trimmed V and J ends, which lost 3 bases and 0 bases, there was a span of 9 bases. The CDR3 DNA reads TGTGCCATCAGTGACGGGACATCCTCCTACGAGCAGTACTTC. As protein: CAISDGTSSYEQYF.

The V gene is TRBV7-9, the J gene TRBJ1-1; no reliable D call. V was pared by 4 bases and J by 4 bases, with 10 bases between. The CDR3 covers 13 residues. Germline V lookup: CDR1 SEHNR, CDR2 FQNEAQ (reference sequence). CDR3 protein: CASSSIGGTEAFF. In nucleotides, the CDR3 is TGTGCCAGCAGCTCAATCGGTGGCACTGAAGCTTTCTTT.

Only one count was recorded for this clone. The chain uses TRBV5-4 and TRBJ1-4; D unclear. The germline V and J ends were trimmed by 2 bases and 6 bases, with 11 bases remaining between them. The CDR3 is 14 residues long. The germline CDR1 and CDR2 sequences are SGHNT and YYREEE (reference sequence). The CDR3 sequence is CASSFDRVDEKLFF. Written as DNA, the CDR3 is TGTGCCAGCAGCTTCGACCGGGTTGATGAAAAACTGTTTTTT.

This sequence joins TRBV5-4 and TRBJ1-2; 8 bases are a match to TRBD1. The CDR3 covers 13 residues. Germline values: CDR1 SGHNT, CDR2 YYREEE (reference sequence). The J segment lost 4 bases and the V segment lost 3 bases, leaving 2 bases of the junction unmatched. CDR3 sequence: CASSSTGGYGYTF. The DNA for the CDR3 is TGTGCCAGCAGCTCTACAGGGGGCTATGGCTACACCTTC.